The 29 T cell receptor beta chains below all came from one sample that was sequenced in a study of shared clonotypes between healthy human individuals. The assay was immunoSEQ multiplex PCR, and TCRdb's table has in-frame clones only and misses some. The table has a few million clones, 92% seen once. The sample was naive CD4+ T cells from PBMCs. Subset noted: CD45RA+ positively selected. These receptors all stem from a man aged 18-30 years in good health. Some clones in this sample may be carry-over from other donors' samples.

This sequence joins TRBV27 and TRBJ2-3; D remains unclear. The CDR3 contains 17 residues. V gave up 10 bases and J gave up 2 bases, with 25 bases separating them. Germline V gives CDR1 MNHEY, CDR2 SMNVEV (reference sequence). CDR3 residues: CATAGRWVYASTDTQYF. The CDR3 DNA reads as TGTGCCACCGCAGGACGCTGGGTTTACGCCTCCACAGATACGCAGTATTTT.

The rearrangement links TRBV5-1 to TRBJ2-5, with D possibly being TRBD2 (5 bases). This CDR3 has 15 amino acids. Germline V gene lookup returns CDR1 SGHRS and CDR2 YFSETQ. V was shortened by 4 bases and J by 5 bases, with 18 bases between the two germline ends. CDR3 bases: TGCGCCAGCAGCCCGGCGAGAGGCCCGGGGGAGACCCAGTACTTC. This codes for CASSPARGPGETQYF.

The genes are TRBV5-1 and TRBJ1-6, with D perhaps TRBD1 (5 bases). CDR1 SGHRS and CDR2 YFSETQ come from the germline V gene. This CDR3 is 15 amino acids long. Trimming removed 1 base at V and 15 bases at J, with 20 bases between. The CDR3 here is CASSLSGTSGQNLHF. DNA for the CDR3: TGCGCCAGCAGCTTGTCCGGGACGTCCGGTCAAAACCTCCACTTT.

The chain links TRBV28 to TRBJ1-5, with D possibly TRBD1 on 5 matching bases. The CDR3 contains 17 residues. The germline V gene has CDR1 MDHEN and CDR2 SYDVKM. V lost 3 bases and J 2 bases, leaving 17 bases between the germline ends. CDR3 nucleotide sequence: TGTGCCAGCAGTTTGCCCGGGGGGGGACGGGGCAATCAGCCCCAGCATTTT. Amino acid sequence: CASSLPGGGRGNQPQHF.

The gene calls are TRBV6-4 and TRBJ1-1; D ambiguous. The CDR3 is 10 residues long. Germline V lookup: CDR1 MRHNA, CDR2 SNTAGT. Trimming took 8 bases from V and 1 from J, leaving 2 bases between them. CDR3 loop: CASPNTEAFF. CDR3 DNA sequence: TGTGCCAGCCCGAACACTGAAGCTTTCTTT.

The V and J genes are TRBV5-6 and TRBJ2-7, with TRBD2 identical over 8 bases. V shed 0 bases and J 6 bases; nucleotides not matched to a gene: 8. Germline CDR1 is SGHDT and CDR2 is YYEEEE. CDR3 length: 15 amino acids. CDR3 residues: CASSLALREGVEQYF. The DNA for the CDR3 is TGTGCCAGCAGCTTGGCACTCCGGGAGGGCGTCGAGCAGTACTTC.

The chain joins TRBV2 to TRBJ2-5; 9 positions agree with TRBD1. This CDR3 has 14 amino acids. Germline values: CDR1 SNHLY, CDR2 FYNNEI. Trimming removed 7 bases from V and 3 bases from J; junction bases left unmatched: 6. The CDR3 DNA reads as TGTGCCAGCAAGCGGGACAGGGACGAAGAGACCCAGTACTTC. It yields the protein CASKRDRDEETQYF.

This sequence joins TRBV5-1 and TRBJ2-4; no definite D call. Trimming took off 3 bases at V and 1 base at J, with 8 bases between the two ends. The CDR3 consists of 14 residues. In germline, CDR1 is SGHRS, CDR2 YFSETQ. CDR3 sequence reads: CASSSQGAKNIQYF. The CDR3 DNA follows: TGCGCCAGCAGCTCTCAAGGTGCCAAAAACATTCAGTACTTC. The whole variable domain, filled in from reference TRBV5-1 and TRBJ2-4, reads KAGVTQTPRYLIKTRGQQVTLSCSPISGHRSVSWYQQTPGQGLQFLFEYFSETQRNKGNFPGRFSGRQFSNSRSEMNVSTLELGDSALYLCASSSQGAKNIQYFGAGTRLSVL.

Comments on this clone: This specimen includes other DNA sequences encoding the same CDR3. The gene calls are TRBV5-1 and TRBJ2-3, with D perhaps matching TRBD2 (6 bases). CDR1 and CDR2 from the germline V gene are SGHRS and YFSETQ. The V end lost 4 bases, the J end lost 3 bases, and 15 bases lay between the germline ends. The CDR3 is 15 amino acids. CDR3: CASSPGGTGTDTQYF. The CDR3 nucleotides read TGCGCCAGCAGCCCCGGGGGAACTGGGACAGATACGCAGTATTTT.

The gene calls are TRBV7-3 and TRBJ2-7, with 9 bases fitting TRBD1. The V segment lost 0 bases and the J segment 5 bases; nucleotides outside the gene matches: 5. Per germline, CDR1 SGHTA and CDR2 FQGTGA. The length of the CDR3 is 15 residues. This CDR3 is CASSLTGQGVNEQYF. CDR3 DNA sequence: TGTGCCAGCAGCTTAACGGGACAGGGAGTCAACGAGCAGTACTTC.

The chain is built from TRBV10-3 and TRBJ1-2; a possible D gene is TRBD1 (5 bases). Trimming pared 8 bases from V and 7 bases from J, leaving 26 bases between. CDR1 ENHRY and CDR2 SYGVKD come from the germline V gene. The CDR3 is 16 residues long. In DNA, the CDR3 is TGTGCCATCCGCGGTGGGGGAAAAGGGACGGAGACTGGCTACACCTTC. As protein: CAIRGGGKGTETGYTF.

As concerns this clone: This sample also contains other DNA sequences that code for the same CDR3. This chain links TRBV6-6 with TRBJ1-2, with D uncertain. The CDR3 is made up of 13 amino acids. From germline, CDR1 is MNHNY and CDR2 SVGAGI (reference sequence). V lost 6 bases and J 0 bases, leaving 8 bases between the germline ends. DNA for the CDR3: TGTGCCAGCAGCCCCGGGGCTAACTATGGCTACACCTTC. It codes for CASSPGANYGYTF.

A word on this clone: This sample includes further DNA sequences coding for the same CDR3. The chain couples TRBV7-9 to TRBJ1-6; unclear D gene. Germline CDR1 SEHNR, CDR2 FQNEAQ (reference sequence). V was shortened by 0 bases and J by 6 bases, with 3 bases between the two germline ends. The CDR3 extends over 13 amino acids. The CDR3 DNA sequence: TGTGCCAGCAGCTTAGCCCCTAATTCACCCCTCCACTTT. Amino acids: CASSLAPNSPLHF.

In its sample, this clone was seen once. Other DNA sequences within the sample encode an identical CDR3. This sequence joins TRBV5-4 and TRBJ2-5, with TRBD2 matching over 11 bases. This CDR3 has 14 amino acids. J was trimmed by 4 bases and V by 5 bases; bases with no gene match: 4. Per the germline V gene, CDR1 is SGHNT and CDR2 is YYREEE (reference sequence). The CDR3 is CASSLAGGGETQYF. The CDR3 DNA reads TGTGCCAGCAGTCTAGCGGGAGGAGGAGAGACCCAGTACTTC.

This chain links TRBV5-1 with TRBJ1-2; 7 positions agree with TRBD1. Germline CDR1 and CDR2: SGHRS and YFSETQ. This CDR3 region has 13 residues. The trim removed 0 bases at V and 6 bases at J, leaving 2 bases unmatched. This CDR3 reads CASSLEGGDGYTF. The CDR3 coding sequence is TGCGCCAGCAGCTTGGAAGGGGGCGATGGCTACACCTTC.

The CDR3: CASSPTVAGYTF. CDR3 coding DNA: TGTGCCAGCAGCCCCACGGTTGCCGGCTACACCTTC. This chain links TRBV7-2 with TRBJ1-2; D is ambiguous. The CDR3 is 12 amino acids. Trimming stripped 5 bases from V and 8 bases from J, with 12 bases between. Germline V CDR1 and CDR2: SGHTA, FQGNSA.

This sequence joins TRBV15 and TRBJ2-3; no clear D. The CDR3 consists of 14 residues. Germline V gene sequence: CDR1 LNHNV, CDR2 YYDKDF (reference sequence). V dropped 1 base and J dropped 5 bases, with 10 bases sitting between them. The CDR3 coding sequence is TGTGCCACCAGCAGAGTCAGGCGGTTAGATACGCAGTATTTT. Protein: CATSRVRRLDTQYF.

The CDR3 sequence is CASSYRTGGFYEQYF. The DNA for the CDR3 is TGTGCCAGCAGTTACAGGACAGGGGGCTTCTACGAGCAGTACTTC. The V call is TRBV6-5, the J call TRBJ2-7, with 11 bases lining up with TRBD1. The CDR3 loop spans 15 amino acids. CDR1 is MNHEY and CDR2 is SVGAGI in the germline V gene. V gave up 2 bases and J gave up 3 bases; unmatched junction bases: 3.

The chain carries TRBV11-2 and TRBJ1-2; TRBD1 agrees at 10 bases. The J segment lost 6 bases and the V segment lost 5 bases, leaving 3 bases of the junction unmatched. This CDR3 contains 13 residues. Germline lookup yields CDR1 SGHAT and CDR2 FQNNGV. The CDR3 region has the DNA TGTGCCAGCAGCCGGGACAGGGGAGATGGCTACACCTTC. It is translated as CASSRDRGDGYTF. Full variable domain (remainder filled in from reference TRBV11-2 and TRBJ1-2): EAGVAQSPRYKIIEKRQSVAFWCNPISGHATLYWYQQILGQGPKLLIQFQNNGVVDDSQLPKDRFSAERLKGVDSTLKIQPAKLEDSAVYLCASSRDRGDGYTFGSGTRLTVV.

J is TRBJ2-7 and V is TRBV23-1; no clear D gene. TRBV23-1 is an ORF, with its function uncertain. V lost 0 bases to trimming and J lost 1 base, with 16 bases between them. The CDR3 runs to 17 residues. This CDR3 is CASSQSPGTILSYEQYF. The CDR3 DNA reads as TGCGCCAGCAGTCAATCGCCCGGTACTATCCTATCCTACGAGCAGTACTTC.

V is TRBV28 and J is TRBJ2-4, with 8 bases fitting TRBD1. V gave up 5 bases and J gave up 6 bases; unmatched junction bases: 9. CDR3 length equals 15 residues. Germline-derived CDR1 and CDR2 are MDHEN and SYDVKM. The CDR3 DNA follows: TGTGCCAGCAGTGCCGGGACAGGCCGGTCAAACATTCAGTACTTC. Protein: CASSAGTGRSNIQYF. Variable domain in full (rest from reference TRBV28 and TRBJ2-4): DVKVTQSSRYLVKRTGEKVFLECVQDMDHENMFWYRQDPGLGLRLIYFSYDVKMKEKGDIPEGYSVSREKKERFSLILESASTNQTSMYLCASSAGTGRSNIQYFGAGTRLSVL.

The gene calls are TRBV19 and TRBJ2-4; 11 nucleotides align to TRBD2. J gave up 3 bases and V 4 bases, and 11 bases lay outside the gene matches. The CDR3 runs to 18 residues. Germline lookup yields CDR1 LNHDA and CDR2 SQIVND (reference sequence). In DNA, the CDR3 is TGTGCCAGTAGTAGCCATAGCGGGAGGGCCATCGGCAAAAACATTCAGTACTTC. Protein sequence: CASSSHSGRAIGKNIQYF.

The V call is TRBV6-5, the J call TRBJ2-7; possibly TRBD1 or TRBD2 for D (5 bases each). The CDR3 spans 15 residues. The germline gives CDR1 MNHEY, CDR2 SVGAGI. Trimming shortened V by 4 bases and J by 0 bases, and 13 bases separated the two germline ends. CDR3 nucleotide sequence: TGTGCCAGCAGTTCCACCCCCGGGACCTCCTACGAGCAGTACTTC. This sequence encodes CASSSTPGTSYEQYF.

The sample holds one count of this clone. The CDR3 DNA reads as TGTGCCATCAGTGAGCGGGGTGGTGCGAGCTCCTACAATGAGCAGTTCTTC. Translation gives CAISERGGASSYNEQFF. The chain employs TRBV10-3 and TRBJ2-1; the D gene is possibly TRBD2 (5 bases). V lost 2 bases and J lost 0, with 14 bases in between. Germline values: CDR1 ENHRY, CDR2 SYGVKD. The CDR3 contains 17 residues.

J is TRBJ2-2 and V is TRBV14; no reliable D call. The V end was cut by 1 base, the J end by 2 bases, with 11 bases between. The CDR3 contains 16 residues. Germline V lookup: CDR1 SGHDN, CDR2 FVKESK. CDR3 bases: TGTGCCAGCAGCCAAGGGGTCGTGGGCAACACCGGGGAGCTGTTTTTT. Its protein product is CASSQGVVGNTGELFF.

With regard to this clone: Other DNA sequences in this sample translate to the same CDR3. The gene calls are TRBV19 and TRBJ1-1; D uncertain. Germline V gene lookup returns CDR1 LNHDA and CDR2 SQIVND (reference sequence). With 5 bases removed from V and 2 bases from J, the gap between germline ends came to 3 bases. The CDR3 covers 11 residues. CDR3 nucleotide sequence: TGTGCCAGTAGTCGTAACACTGAAGCTTTCTTT. It translates to CASSRNTEAFF.

This chain links TRBV20-1 with TRBJ1-1; D gene uncertain. The CDR3 extends over 11 amino acids. CDR1 is DFQATT and CDR2 is SNEGSKA in the germline V gene (reference sequence). CDR3 sequence (DNA): TGCATAGTGCAGCGGAACACTGAAGCTTTCTTT. Its protein product is CIVQRNTEAFF.

The chain couples TRBV11-1 to TRBJ2-1, with a weak D call TRBD2 (6 bases). The CDR3 loop spans 14 amino acids. Looked up from germline, CDR1 is SGHAT and CDR2 is FQDESV (reference sequence). The V end lost 3 bases, the J end lost 4 bases, and 10 bases lay between the germline ends. CDR3 coding DNA: TGTGCCAGCAGCTTCCGACTAGAATACAATGAGCAGTTCTTC. Protein product: CASSFRLEYNEQFF.

In its sample, this clone was seen once. The genes are TRBV9 and TRBJ2-7; 9 bases align to TRBD2. J lost 0 bases, V lost 4 bases, and 8 bases had no gene match. The CDR3 covers 16 residues. Germline values: CDR1 SGDLS, CDR2 YYNGEE. This CDR3 reads CASSHEASGTSYEQYF. For the CDR3, the DNA is TGTGCCAGCAGCCACGAAGCTAGCGGGACCTCCTACGAGCAGTACTTC.